This T cell receptor (beta chain) was captured in a study of cytomegalovirus exposure and HLA in healthy donors. Per germline, CDR1 SGHKS and CDR2 YYEKEE (reference sequence). The V segment lost 4 bases and the J segment 5 bases; nucleotides outside the gene matches: 18. There are 18 residues in the CDR3. Note on this clone: What it recognizes is unknown.

The PCR contained 60 Vbeta and 13 Jbeta primers. The assay was immunoSEQ multiplex PCR, and TCRdb's table has in-frame clones only and misses some. The sample has some 140,000 clones; about four fifths are singletons. Regarding the study as a whole: Among the CMV-associated chains, a few were confirmed in vitro as specific for CMV antigens.

Source material: PBMCs. This clonotype was obtained from a man aged 25-40 years in good health and CMV-seropositive. The chain is built from TRBV5-5 and TRBJ2-3; 8 bases fit TRBD1. As DNA, the CDR3 is TGTGCCAGCAGCGTATGGGGTGGGCAGGGGGCAAGTGTAGATACGCAGTATTTT. As protein: CASSVWGGQGASVDTQYF.